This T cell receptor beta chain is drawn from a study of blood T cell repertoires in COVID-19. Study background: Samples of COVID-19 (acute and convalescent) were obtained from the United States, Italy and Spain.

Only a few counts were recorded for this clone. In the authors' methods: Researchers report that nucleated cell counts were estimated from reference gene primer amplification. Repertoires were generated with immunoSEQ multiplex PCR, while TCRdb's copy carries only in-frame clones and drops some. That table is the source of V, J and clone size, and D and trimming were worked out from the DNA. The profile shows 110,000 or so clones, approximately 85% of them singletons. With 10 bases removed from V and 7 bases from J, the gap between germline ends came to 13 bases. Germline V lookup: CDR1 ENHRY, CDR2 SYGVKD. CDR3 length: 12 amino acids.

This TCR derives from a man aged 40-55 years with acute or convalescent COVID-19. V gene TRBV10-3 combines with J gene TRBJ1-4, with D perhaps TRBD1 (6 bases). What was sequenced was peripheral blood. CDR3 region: CATSGEGEKLFF. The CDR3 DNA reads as TGTGCCACCTCAGGGGAAGGTGAAAAACTGTTTTTT.